The source of this T cell receptor (beta chain) is a study of siplizumab effects on memory and regulatory T cells. Germline assignment: CDR1 SGHNT and CDR2 YYREEE (reference sequence). The CDR3 spans 15 residues. Study observations and caveats: Alloreactive sequences tracing back to unstimulated CD4+ memory cells were significantly reduced by siplizumab.

Details on this clone: Its antigen is still unknown. One end of the junction fails to match germline, which may point to a read error.

Here immunoSEQ multiplex PCR was the method, and the copy in TCRdb shows in-frame clones only, minus some. This repertoire shows about 120,000 clones, approximately 94% found once; its top ten account for approximately 1.8%. This receptor was obtained from a human donor in good health. Sample: non-Treg CD4+ T cells sorted from blood. The J gene is TRBJ1-2, the V gene TRBV5-4, with 9 nucleotides matching TRBD1. The CDR3 here is CASTLRTGVNYGYTF. Here the CDR3 DNA reads TGTGCCAGCACCTTGAGGACAGGGGTTAACTATGGCTACACCTTC.